One and the same sample provided the 4 T cell receptor beta chains below, sequenced in a study of T cell repertoires in cytomegalovirus infection. TCRdb fed the reads into MiXCR, producing one record per CDR3 protein. The profile shows a few hundred thousand distinct CDR3 sequences, roughly 43% of them singletons. Their target antigens are unknown. The starting material was cultured PBMCs, obtained from culture after CMV antigen stimulation. These receptor sequences come from a human donor in good health (CMV status not recorded). Some clones in this sample may be carry-over from other donors' samples.

This chain links TRBV6-1 with TRBJ2-7; no clear D gene. Trimming left V 0 bases short and J 5 bases short, with 14 bases between. This CDR3 contains 15 residues. The V gene's germline CDR1 is MNHNS and CDR2 SASEGT. The CDR3 here is CASSEAMAERNEQYF. The CDR3 DNA sequence: TGTGCCAGCAGTGAAGCGATGGCAGAAAGAAACGAGCAGTACTTC.

This clonotype has just a few counts. CDR3 sequence (DNA): TGTGCCAGCAGGGTAATAACCGACGCTGAAGCTTTCTTT. Its translation is CASRVITDAEAFF. V gene TRBV28 combines with J gene TRBJ1-1; D gene ambiguous. The CDR3 consists of 13 residues. The germline gives CDR1 MDHEN, CDR2 SYDVKM. V was clipped by 6 bases and J by 6 bases, with 14 bases between them. Together with reference TRBV28 and TRBJ1-1, the CDR3 gives the full variable domain: DVKVTQSSRYLVKRTGEKVFLECVQDMDHENMFWYRQDPGLGLRLIYFSYDVKMKEKGDIPEGYSVSREKKERFSLILESASTNQTSMYLCASRVITDAEAFFGQGTRLTVV.

J is TRBJ2-3 and V is TRBV6-2 or TRBV6-3, with 7 bases fitting TRBD2. The germline V gene has CDR1 MNHEY and CDR2 SVGEGT. The CDR3 is 12 amino acids. V shed 6 bases, J shed 8 bases, and the junction held 5 bases outside the gene matches. Here the CDR3 reads CASSPGEGTQYF. The DNA for the CDR3 is TGTGCCAGCAGCCCCGGGGAGGGTACGCAGTATTTT.

This clonotype was found many times. The V gene is TRBV7-2, the J gene TRBJ2-7; 9 bases align to TRBD2. V lost 5 bases, J lost 2 bases, and 7 bases stayed unmatched. The CDR3 sequence is 15 residues long. Looked up from germline, CDR1 is SGHTA and CDR2 is FQGNSA. The CDR3 bases are TGTGCCAGCAGCATGAGCGGGGGGCCTGCCTACGAGCAGTACTTC. It yields the protein CASSMSGGPAYEQYF. Filled out from reference TRBV7-2 and TRBJ2-7, the complete variable domain reads GAGVSQSPSNKVTEKGKDVELRCDPISGHTALYWYRQSLGQGLEFLIYFQGNSAPDKSGLPSDRFSAERTGGSVSTLTIQRTQQEDSAVYLCASSMSGGPAYEQYFGPGTRLTVT.